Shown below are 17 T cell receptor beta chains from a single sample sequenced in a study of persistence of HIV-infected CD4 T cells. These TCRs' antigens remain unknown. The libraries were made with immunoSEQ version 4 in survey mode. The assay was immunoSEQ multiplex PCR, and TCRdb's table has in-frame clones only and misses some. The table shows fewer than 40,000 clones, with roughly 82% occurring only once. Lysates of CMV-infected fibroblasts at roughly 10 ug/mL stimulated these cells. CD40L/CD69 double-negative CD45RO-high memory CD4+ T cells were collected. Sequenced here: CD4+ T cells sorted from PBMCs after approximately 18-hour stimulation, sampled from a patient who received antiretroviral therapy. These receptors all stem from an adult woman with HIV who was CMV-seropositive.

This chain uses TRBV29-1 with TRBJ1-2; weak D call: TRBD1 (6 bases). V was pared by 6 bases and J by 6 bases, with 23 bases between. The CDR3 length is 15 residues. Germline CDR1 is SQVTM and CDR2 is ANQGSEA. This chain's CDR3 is CSVGWGGSRGDGYTF. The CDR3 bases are TGCAGCGTAGGCTGGGGAGGTAGCAGGGGTGATGGCTACACCTTC.

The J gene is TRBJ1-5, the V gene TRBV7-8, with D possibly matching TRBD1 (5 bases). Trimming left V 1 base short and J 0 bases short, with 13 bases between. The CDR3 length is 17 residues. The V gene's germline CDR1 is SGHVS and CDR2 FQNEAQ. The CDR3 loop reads CASSLEAGTNSNQPQHF. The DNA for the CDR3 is TGTGCCAGCAGCTTAGAGGCAGGGACCAATAGCAATCAGCCCCAGCATTTT.

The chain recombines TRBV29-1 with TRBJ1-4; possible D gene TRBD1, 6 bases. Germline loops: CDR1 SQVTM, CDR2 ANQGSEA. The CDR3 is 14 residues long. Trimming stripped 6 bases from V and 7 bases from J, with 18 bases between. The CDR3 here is CSVKNREWGEKLFF. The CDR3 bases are TGCAGCGTAAAAAACAGGGAGTGGGGTGAAAAACTGTTTTTT.

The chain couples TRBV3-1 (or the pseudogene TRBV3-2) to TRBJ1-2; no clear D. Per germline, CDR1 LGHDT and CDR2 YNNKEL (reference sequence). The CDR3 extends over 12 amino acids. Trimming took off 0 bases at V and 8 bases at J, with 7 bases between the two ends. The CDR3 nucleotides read TGTGCCAGCAGCCAAGATTTCAGGGGCTACACCTTC. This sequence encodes CASSQDFRGYTF.

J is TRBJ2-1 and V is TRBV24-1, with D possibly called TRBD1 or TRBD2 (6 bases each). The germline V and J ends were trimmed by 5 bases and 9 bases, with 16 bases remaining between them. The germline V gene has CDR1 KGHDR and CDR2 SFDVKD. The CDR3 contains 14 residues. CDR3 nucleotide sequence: TGTGCCACCAGTGGTACGGGGGCGGCGGGTGAGCAGTTCTTC. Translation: CATSGTGAAGEQFF.

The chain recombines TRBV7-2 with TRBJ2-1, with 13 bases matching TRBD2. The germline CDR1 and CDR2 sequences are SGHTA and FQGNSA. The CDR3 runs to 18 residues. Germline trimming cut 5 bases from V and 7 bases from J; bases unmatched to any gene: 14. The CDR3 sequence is CASSHNLRTSGSLNEQFF. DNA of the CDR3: TGTGCCAGCAGCCACAACCTACGGACTAGCGGGAGTCTTAATGAGCAGTTCTTC.

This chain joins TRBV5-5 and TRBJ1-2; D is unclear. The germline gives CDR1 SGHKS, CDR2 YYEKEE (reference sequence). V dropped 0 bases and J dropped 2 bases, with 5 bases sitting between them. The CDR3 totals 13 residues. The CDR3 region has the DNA TGTGCCAGCAGCTTGGACCAGAACTATGGCTACACCTTC. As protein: CASSLDQNYGYTF.

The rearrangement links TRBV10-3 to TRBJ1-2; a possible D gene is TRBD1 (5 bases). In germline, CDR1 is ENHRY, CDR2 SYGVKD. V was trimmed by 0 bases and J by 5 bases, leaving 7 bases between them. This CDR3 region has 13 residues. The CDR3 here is CAISESGQYGYTF. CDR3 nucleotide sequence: TGTGCCATCAGTGAGTCGGGGCAGTATGGCTACACCTTC.

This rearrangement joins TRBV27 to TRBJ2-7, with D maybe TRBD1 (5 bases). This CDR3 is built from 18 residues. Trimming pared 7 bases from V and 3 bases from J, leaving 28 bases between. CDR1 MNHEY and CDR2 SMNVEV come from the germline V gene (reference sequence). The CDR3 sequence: CASTLSDSGQLPIYEQYF. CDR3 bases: TGTGCCAGCACCTTATCCGATTCCGGACAATTACCAATCTACGAGCAGTACTTC.

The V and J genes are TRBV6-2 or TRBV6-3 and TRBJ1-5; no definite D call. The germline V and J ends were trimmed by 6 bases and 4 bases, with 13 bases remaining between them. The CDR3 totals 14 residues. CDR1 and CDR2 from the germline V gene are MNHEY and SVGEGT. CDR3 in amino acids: CASSPRTWNQPQHF. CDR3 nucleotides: TGTGCCAGCAGCCCCCGCACCTGGAATCAGCCCCAGCATTTT.

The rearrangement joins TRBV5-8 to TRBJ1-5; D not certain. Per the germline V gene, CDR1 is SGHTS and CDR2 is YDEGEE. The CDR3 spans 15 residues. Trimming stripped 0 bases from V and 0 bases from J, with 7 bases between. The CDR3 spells CASSLDGDSNQPQHF. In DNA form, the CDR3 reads TGTGCCAGCAGCTTGGACGGGGATAGCAATCAGCCCCAGCATTTT. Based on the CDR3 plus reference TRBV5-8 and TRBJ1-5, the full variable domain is EAGVTQSPTHLIKTRGQQATLRCSPISGHTSVYWYQQALGLGLQFLLWYDEGEERNRGNFPPRFSGRQFPNYSSELNVNALELEDSALYLCASSLDGDSNQPQHFGDGTRLSIL.

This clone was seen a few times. The CDR3 here is CASSYNSPAFNEQFF. For the CDR3, the DNA is TGTGCCAGCAGTTATAACTCCCCCGCCTTCAATGAGCAGTTCTTC. V usage is TRBV6-6 and J usage is TRBJ2-1; D is unresolved. The germline CDR1 and CDR2 sequences are MNHNY and SVGAGI (reference sequence). With 3 bases removed from V and 6 bases from J, the gap between germline ends came to 15 bases. The CDR3 totals 15 residues.

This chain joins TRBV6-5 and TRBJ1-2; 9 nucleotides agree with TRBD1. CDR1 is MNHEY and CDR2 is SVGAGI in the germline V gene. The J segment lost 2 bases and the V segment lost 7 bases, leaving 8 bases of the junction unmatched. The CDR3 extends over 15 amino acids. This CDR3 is CASTVRGTGNYGYTF. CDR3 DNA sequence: TGTGCCAGCACCGTGCGTGGGACAGGGAACTATGGCTACACCTTC.

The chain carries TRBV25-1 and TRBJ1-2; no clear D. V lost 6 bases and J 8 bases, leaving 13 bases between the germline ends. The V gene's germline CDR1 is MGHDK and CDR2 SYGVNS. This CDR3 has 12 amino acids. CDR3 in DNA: TGTGCCAGCAGAGATTGGAGGAAGGGCTACACCTTC. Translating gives CASRDWRKGYTF.

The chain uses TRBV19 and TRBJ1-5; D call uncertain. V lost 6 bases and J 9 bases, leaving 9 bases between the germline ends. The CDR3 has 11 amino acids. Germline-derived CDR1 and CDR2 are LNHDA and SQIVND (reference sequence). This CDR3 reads CASSYPGPQHF. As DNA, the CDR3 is TGTGCCAGTAGCTACCCGGGGCCCCAGCATTTT.

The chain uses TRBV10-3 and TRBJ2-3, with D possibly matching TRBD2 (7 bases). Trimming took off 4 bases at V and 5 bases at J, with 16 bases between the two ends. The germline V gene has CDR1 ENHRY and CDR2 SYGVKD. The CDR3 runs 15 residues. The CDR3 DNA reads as TGTGCCATCAGTGCTGGGGGGGCACGGAAAGATACGCAGTATTTT. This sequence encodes CAISAGGARKDTQYF.

The CDR3 nucleotides read TGTGCCAGCAGCCTTGAAAGCCTGTCGTCCACTGGGGCTTTCTTT. The encoded protein is CASSLESLSSTGAFF. The genes are TRBV7-2 and TRBJ1-1; no firm D call. The germline V gene has CDR1 SGHTA and CDR2 FQGNSA. The CDR3 covers 15 residues. Between the trimmed V and J ends, which lost 5 bases and 11 bases, there was a span of 24 bases.